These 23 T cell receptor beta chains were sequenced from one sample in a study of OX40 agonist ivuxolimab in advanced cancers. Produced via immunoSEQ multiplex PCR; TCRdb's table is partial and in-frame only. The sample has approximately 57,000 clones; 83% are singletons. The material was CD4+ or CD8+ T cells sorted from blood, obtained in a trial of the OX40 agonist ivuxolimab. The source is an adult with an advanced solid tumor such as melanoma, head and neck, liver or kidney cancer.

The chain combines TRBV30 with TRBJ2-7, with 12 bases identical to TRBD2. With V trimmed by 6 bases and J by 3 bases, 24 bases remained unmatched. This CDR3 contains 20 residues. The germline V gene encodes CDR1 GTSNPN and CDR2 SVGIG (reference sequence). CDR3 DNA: TGTGCCTGCCAATACCACACCCGGGTGCTCCGGACTAGCGGGGACTACGAGCAGTACTTC. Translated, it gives CACQYHTRVLRTSGDYEQYF.

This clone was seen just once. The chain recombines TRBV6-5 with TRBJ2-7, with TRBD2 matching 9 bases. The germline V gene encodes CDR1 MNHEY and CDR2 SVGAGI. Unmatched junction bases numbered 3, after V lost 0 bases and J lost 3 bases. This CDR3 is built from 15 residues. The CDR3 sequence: CASSYSTSGYYEQYF. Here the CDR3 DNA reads TGTGCCAGCAGTTACTCGACTAGCGGTTACTACGAGCAGTACTTC.

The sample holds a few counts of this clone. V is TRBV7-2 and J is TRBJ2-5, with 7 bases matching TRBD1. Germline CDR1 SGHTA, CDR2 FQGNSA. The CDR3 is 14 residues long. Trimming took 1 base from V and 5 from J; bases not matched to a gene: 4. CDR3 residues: CASSLGGRGETQYF. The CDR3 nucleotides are TGTGCCAGCAGCTTAGGGGGCAGGGGGGAGACCCAGTACTTC. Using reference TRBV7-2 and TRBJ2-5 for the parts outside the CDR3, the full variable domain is GAGVSQSPSNKVTEKGKDVELRCDPISGHTALYWYRQSLGQGLEFLIYFQGNSAPDKSGLPSDRFSAERTGGSVSTLTIQRTQQEDSAVYLCASSLGGRGETQYFGPGTRLLVL.

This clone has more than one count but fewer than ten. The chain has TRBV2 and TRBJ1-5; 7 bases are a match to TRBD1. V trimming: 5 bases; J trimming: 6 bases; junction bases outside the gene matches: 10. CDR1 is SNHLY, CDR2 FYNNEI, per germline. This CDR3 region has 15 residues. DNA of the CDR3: TGTGCCAGCAGTATTAGACAGGGTATATTTCAGCCCCAGCATTTT. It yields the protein CASSIRQGIFQPQHF.

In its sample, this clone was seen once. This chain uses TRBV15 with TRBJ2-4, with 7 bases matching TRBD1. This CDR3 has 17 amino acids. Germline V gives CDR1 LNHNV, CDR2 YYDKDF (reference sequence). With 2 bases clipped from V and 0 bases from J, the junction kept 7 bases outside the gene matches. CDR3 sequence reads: CATSRTRDRIAKNIQYF. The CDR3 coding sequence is TGTGCCACCAGCAGAACTCGGGACAGAATAGCCAAAAACATTCAGTACTTC.

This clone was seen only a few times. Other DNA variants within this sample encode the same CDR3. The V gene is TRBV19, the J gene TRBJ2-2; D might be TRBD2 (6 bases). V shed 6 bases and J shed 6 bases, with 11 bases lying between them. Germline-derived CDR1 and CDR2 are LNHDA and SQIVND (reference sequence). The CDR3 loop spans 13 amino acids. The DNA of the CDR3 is TGTGCCAGTAGCCCGCGGAGGGCCGGGGAGCTGTTTTTT. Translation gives CASSPRRAGELFF.

The CDR3 protein is CASSGASSGRNTQYF. The DNA for the CDR3 is TGTGCCAGCAGCGGCGCGTCTAGCGGGAGAAATACGCAGTATTTT. The chain is built from TRBV2 and TRBJ2-3, with 10 nucleotides matching TRBD2. CDR3 length equals 15 residues. Germline trimming cut 6 bases from V and 7 bases from J; bases unmatched to any gene: 10. The germline V gene encodes CDR1 SNHLY and CDR2 FYNNEI.

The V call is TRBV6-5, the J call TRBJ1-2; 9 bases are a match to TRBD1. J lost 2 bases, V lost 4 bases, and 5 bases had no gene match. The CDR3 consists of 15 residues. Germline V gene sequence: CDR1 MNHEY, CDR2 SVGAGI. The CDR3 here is CASSSSDRGNYGYTF. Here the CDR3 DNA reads TGTGCCAGCAGTTCCTCGGACAGGGGAAACTATGGCTACACCTTC.

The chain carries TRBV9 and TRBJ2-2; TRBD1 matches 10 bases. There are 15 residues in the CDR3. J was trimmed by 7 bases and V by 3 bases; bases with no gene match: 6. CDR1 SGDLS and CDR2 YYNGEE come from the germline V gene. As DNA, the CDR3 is TGTGCCAGCAGCGGGGGACAGGGGAGGGTCGGGGAGCTGTTTTTT. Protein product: CASSGGQGRVGELFF.

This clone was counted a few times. The CDR3 protein is CASSLVTADTEAFF. The CDR3 nucleotides are TGTGCCAGCAGCTTGGTTACAGCCGACACTGAAGCTTTCTTT. The chain recombines TRBV5-6 with TRBJ1-1; D is ambiguous. CDR1 SGHDT and CDR2 YYEEEE come from the germline V gene. This CDR3 has 14 amino acids. The V end was cut by 0 bases, the J end by 3 bases, with 9 bases between. The variable domain in full, completed from reference TRBV5-6 and TRBJ1-1, reads DAGVTQSPTHLIKTRGQQVTLRCSPKSGHDTVSWYQQALGQGPQFIFQYYEEEERQRGNFPDRFSGHQFPNYSSELNVNALLLGDSALYLCASSLVTADTEAFFGQGTRLTVV.

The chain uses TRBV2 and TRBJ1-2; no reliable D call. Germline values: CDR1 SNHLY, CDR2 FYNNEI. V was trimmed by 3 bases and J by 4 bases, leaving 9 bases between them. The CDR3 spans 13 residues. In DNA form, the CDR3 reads TGTGCCAGCAGTGAGCACCGGGTCTATGGCTACACCTTC. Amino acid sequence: CASSEHRVYGYTF.

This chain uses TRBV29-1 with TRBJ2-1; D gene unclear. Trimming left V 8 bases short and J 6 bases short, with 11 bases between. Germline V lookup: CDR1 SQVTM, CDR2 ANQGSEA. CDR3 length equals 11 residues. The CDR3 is CSPISRNEQFF. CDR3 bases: TGCAGCCCAATCTCTCGCAATGAGCAGTTCTTC.

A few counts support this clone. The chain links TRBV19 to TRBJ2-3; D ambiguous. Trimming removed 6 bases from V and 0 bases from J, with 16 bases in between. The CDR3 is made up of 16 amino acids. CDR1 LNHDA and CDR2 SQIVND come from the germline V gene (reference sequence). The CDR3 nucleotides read TGTGCCAGTAGCCGTCGTTCCGACTCTAGCACAGATACGCAGTATTTT. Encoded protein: CASSRRSDSSTDTQYF.

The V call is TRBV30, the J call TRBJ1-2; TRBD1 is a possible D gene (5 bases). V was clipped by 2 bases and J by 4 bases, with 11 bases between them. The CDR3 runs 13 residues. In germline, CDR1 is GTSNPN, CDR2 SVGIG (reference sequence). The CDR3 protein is CAWSRGQLYGYTF. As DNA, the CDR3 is TGTGCCTGGAGTAGAGGACAACTCTATGGCTACACCTTC.

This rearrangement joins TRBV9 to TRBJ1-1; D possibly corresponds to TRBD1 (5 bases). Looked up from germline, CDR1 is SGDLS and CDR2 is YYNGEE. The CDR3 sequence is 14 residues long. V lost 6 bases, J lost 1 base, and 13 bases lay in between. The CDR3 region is CASNLQERNTEAFF. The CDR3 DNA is TGTGCCAGCAACCTACAGGAGCGGAACACTGAAGCTTTCTTT.

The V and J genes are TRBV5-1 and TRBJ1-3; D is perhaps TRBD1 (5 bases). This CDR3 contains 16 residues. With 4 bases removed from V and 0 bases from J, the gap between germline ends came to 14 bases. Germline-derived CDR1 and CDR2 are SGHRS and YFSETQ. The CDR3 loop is CASSNAGRGSGNTIYF. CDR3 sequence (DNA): TGCGCCAGCAGCAATGCGGGACGAGGCTCTGGAAACACCATATATTTT. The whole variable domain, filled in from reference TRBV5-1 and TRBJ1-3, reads KAGVTQTPRYLIKTRGQQVTLSCSPISGHRSVSWYQQTPGQGLQFLFEYFSETQRNKGNFPGRFSGRQFSNSRSEMNVSTLELGDSALYLCASSNAGRGSGNTIYFGEGSWLTVV.

Here the CDR3 DNA reads TGTGCCAGCAGGTTACTAAGGGCCGGTGAGCAGTTCTTC. Protein: CASRLLRAGEQFF. V gene TRBV7-9 combines with J gene TRBJ2-1; D uncertain. Germline loops: CDR1 SEHNR, CDR2 FQNEAQ (reference sequence). The CDR3 consists of 13 residues. Deletions cut 6 bases from V and 9 bases from J, with 15 bases between.

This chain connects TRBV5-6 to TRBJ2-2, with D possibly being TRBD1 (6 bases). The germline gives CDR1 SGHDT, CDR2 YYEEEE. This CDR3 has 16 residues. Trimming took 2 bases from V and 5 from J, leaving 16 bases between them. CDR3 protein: CASSLAQGVRTGELFF. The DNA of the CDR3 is TGTGCCAGCAGCTTAGCACAGGGCGTGAGGACCGGGGAGCTGTTTTTT.

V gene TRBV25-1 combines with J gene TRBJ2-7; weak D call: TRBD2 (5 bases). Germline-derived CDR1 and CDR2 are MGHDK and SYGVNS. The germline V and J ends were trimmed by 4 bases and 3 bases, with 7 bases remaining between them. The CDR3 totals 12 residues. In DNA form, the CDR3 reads TGTGCCAGCAGTGGGAGCGGCTACGAGCAGTACTTC. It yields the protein CASSGSGYEQYF.

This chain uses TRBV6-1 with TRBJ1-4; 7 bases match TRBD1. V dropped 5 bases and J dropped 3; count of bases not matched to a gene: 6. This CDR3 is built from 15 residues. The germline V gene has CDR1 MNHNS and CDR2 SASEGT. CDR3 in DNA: TGTGCCAGCAGTTCCTATGGGACAGCTAATGAAAAACTGTTTTTT. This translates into CASSSYGTANEKLFF.

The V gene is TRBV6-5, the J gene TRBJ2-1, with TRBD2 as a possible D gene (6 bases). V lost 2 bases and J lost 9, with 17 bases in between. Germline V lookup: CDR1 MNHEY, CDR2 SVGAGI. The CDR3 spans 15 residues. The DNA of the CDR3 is TGTGCCAGCAGTTACCTTCCCGGGACTGCGGGTGAGCAGTTCTTC. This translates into CASSYLPGTAGEQFF.

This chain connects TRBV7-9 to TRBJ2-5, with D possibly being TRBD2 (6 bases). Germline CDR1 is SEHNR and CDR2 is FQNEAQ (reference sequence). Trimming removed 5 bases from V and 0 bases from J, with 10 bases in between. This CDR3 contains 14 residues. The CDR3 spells CASSRGTYQETQYF. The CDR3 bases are TGTGCCAGCAGCCGGGGGACGTACCAAGAGACCCAGTACTTC.

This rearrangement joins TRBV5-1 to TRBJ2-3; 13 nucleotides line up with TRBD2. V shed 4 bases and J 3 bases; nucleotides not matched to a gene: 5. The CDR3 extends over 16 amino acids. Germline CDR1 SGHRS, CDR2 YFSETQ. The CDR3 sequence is CASSAVLAGGTDTQYF. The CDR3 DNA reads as TGCGCCAGCAGCGCAGTACTAGCGGGAGGGACAGATACGCAGTATTTT.